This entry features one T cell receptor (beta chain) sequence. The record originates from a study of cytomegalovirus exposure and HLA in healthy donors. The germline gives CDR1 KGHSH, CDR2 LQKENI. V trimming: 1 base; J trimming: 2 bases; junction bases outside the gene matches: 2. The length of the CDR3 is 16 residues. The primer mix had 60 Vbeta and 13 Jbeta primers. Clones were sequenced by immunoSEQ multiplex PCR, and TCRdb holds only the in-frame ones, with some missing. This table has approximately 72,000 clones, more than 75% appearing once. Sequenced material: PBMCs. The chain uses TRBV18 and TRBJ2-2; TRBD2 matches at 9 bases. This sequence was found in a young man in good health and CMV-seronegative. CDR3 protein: CASSPLSGGNTGELFF. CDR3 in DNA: TGTGCCAGCTCACCACTTAGCGGGGGAAACACCGGGGAGCTGTTTTTT.